Sequencing of this T cell receptor (beta chain) was carried out in a study of CD8 T cells in ankylosing spondylitis. Per the germline V gene, CDR1 is SGHTA and CDR2 is FQGTGA. CDR3 length: 15 amino acids. The V gene lost 5 bases and the J gene lost 9 bases, with 20 bases spanning the gap. TCRdb used MiXCR to reprocess the 5' RACE reads, holding one entry per CDR3 protein. Of approximately 60,000 distinct CDR3 sequences listed, 6.2% are singletons. V and J are TRBV7-3 and TRBJ2-1; no reliable D call. Sequencing was performed on synovial fluid, either unsorted or a sorted T cell fraction (not recorded which). This TCR derives from a male donor with ankylosing spondylitis. The CDR3 sequence is CASSLEPGPLGEQFF. CDR3 in DNA: TGTGCCAGCAGCCTAGAACCTGGACCCTTGGGTGAGCAGTTCTTC.